This T cell receptor (beta chain) was sequenced in a study of blood T cell repertoires in COVID-19. Study-level background: The United States, Italy and Spain supplied acute and convalescent COVID-19 samples.

Profiling relied on immunoSEQ multiplex PCR, and the TCRdb table lists in-frame clones only, not all of them. The sample shows 65,000 to 95,000 clones, around 81% of them seen only once. The receptor was isolated from a man older than 75 with active or convalescent COVID-19. The specimen sequenced was peripheral blood.

The CDR3 coding sequence is TGCGCCAGCAGCTTGAGAACAGCAGCTAATGAAAAACTGTTTTTT. Amino acid sequence: CASSLRTAANEKLFF. The chain uses TRBV5-1 and TRBJ1-4; no clear D. The ends were cut back, 1 base at V and 3 bases at J, with 10 bases in the middle. The germline V gene encodes CDR1 SGHRS and CDR2 YFSETQ. This CDR3 is built from 15 residues.